This entry lists 32 T cell receptor beta chains sequenced from one sample in a study of blood T cell repertoires in COVID-19. Only in-frame clones appear in the TCRdb table, and some are missing; sequencing was by immunoSEQ multiplex PCR. The repertoire includes under 30,000 clones, 87% of them detected once, and around 7.9% sits in the top ten. Input material: peripheral blood. The receptors were gathered from a man aged 45-65 years with active COVID-19.

This clone was seen only a few times. V gene TRBV19 combines with J gene TRBJ2-2; weak D call: TRBD2 (7 bases). This CDR3 region has 13 residues. The germline V gene encodes CDR1 LNHDA and CDR2 SQIVND (reference sequence). The germline V and J ends were trimmed by 6 bases and 6 bases, with 11 bases remaining between them. CDR3 coding DNA: TGTGCCAGTAGCTTCGGGGGGCCCGGGGAGCTGTTTTTT. Translating it yields CASSFGGPGELFF.

This chain joins TRBV6-5 and TRBJ2-1; TRBD1 agrees at 9 bases. After removal of 6 bases from V and 4 bases from J, the junction contained 7 bases not matched to a gene. CDR1 and CDR2 from the germline V gene are MNHEY and SVGAGI. The CDR3 runs 15 residues. CDR3 region: CASSLDRGTYNEQFF. The CDR3, as DNA: TGTGCCAGCAGCCTGGACAGGGGAACGTACAATGAGCAGTTCTTC.

This clone appeared once. The genes are TRBV6-6 and TRBJ1-3; D unclear. Germline V gives CDR1 MNHNY, CDR2 SVGAGI (reference sequence). Trimming took off 2 bases at V and 0 bases at J, with 11 bases between the two ends. This CDR3 has 16 residues. This CDR3 reads CASSYPEGVSGNTIYF. CDR3 coding DNA: TGTGCCAGCAGTTACCCTGAAGGAGTCTCTGGAAACACCATATATTTT.

The CDR3 protein is CASSITAGSTEAFF. CDR3 bases: TGTGCCAGTAGTATAACAGCGGGAAGCACTGAAGCTTTCTTT. The chain carries TRBV19 and TRBJ1-1; D is unresolved. V dropped 2 bases and J dropped 4 bases, with 11 bases sitting between them. This CDR3 contains 14 residues. Germline loops: CDR1 LNHDA, CDR2 SQIVND (reference sequence).

This clone was counted a few times. This chain joins TRBV19 and TRBJ1-1; the D gene is possibly TRBD1 (5 bases). V lost 5 bases to trimming and J lost 1 base, with 8 bases between them. CDR3 length: 13 amino acids. Germline V gives CDR1 LNHDA, CDR2 SQIVND (reference sequence). CDR3 nucleotides: TGTGCCAGTAGTCAGGGTACGAACACTGAAGCTTTCTTT. It is translated as CASSQGTNTEAFF.

This chain links TRBV6-2 or TRBV6-3 with TRBJ1-2, with D uncertain. The CDR3 totals 12 residues. Trimming removed 2 bases at V and 4 bases at J, with 5 bases between. Germline CDR1 reads MNHEY; CDR2 reads SVGEGT. The CDR3 here is CASSYEAYGYTF. CDR3 coding DNA: TGTGCCAGCAGTTACGAAGCCTATGGCTACACCTTC.

The V call is TRBV6-2 or TRBV6-3, the J call TRBJ2-5, with 8 bases matching TRBD2. Germline assignment: CDR1 MNHEY and CDR2 SVGEGT. Trimming took 2 bases from V and 7 from J; bases not matched to a gene: 24. This CDR3 comprises 20 residues. CDR3 region: CASSYGRGGTRIHPQGTQYF. The DNA of the CDR3 is TGTGCCAGCAGTTACGGACGGGGGGGTACAAGGATACATCCGCAGGGGACCCAGTACTTC.

The rearrangement links TRBV5-4 to TRBJ1-4, with 8 bases matching TRBD1. The CDR3 runs 14 residues. With V trimmed by 4 bases and J by 7 bases, 6 bases remained unmatched. CDR1 SGHNT and CDR2 YYREEE come from the germline V gene (reference sequence). CDR3 loop: CASSPGQGFEKLFF. The CDR3 nucleotides are TGTGCCAGCAGCCCCGGACAGGGTTTTGAAAAACTGTTTTTT.

The genes are TRBV3-1 (or the pseudogene TRBV3-2) and TRBJ1-5, with TRBD1 as a possible D gene (5 bases). Germline loops: CDR1 LGHDT, CDR2 YNNKEL (reference sequence). Trimming cost V 0 bases and J 4 bases, with 10 bases left between them. The CDR3 length is 15 residues. The CDR3 coding sequence is TGTGCCAGCAGCCAAGATCGGGGGGTTAATCAGCCCCAGCATTTT. Amino acid sequence: CASSQDRGVNQPQHF.

This chain connects TRBV7-2 to TRBJ1-6; D may be TRBD1 (5 bases). The CDR3 runs to 14 residues. Trimming removed 2 bases at V and 7 bases at J, with 9 bases between. Germline V CDR1 and CDR2: SGHTA, FQGNSA. This CDR3 is CASSLYRFNSPLHF. For the CDR3, the DNA is TGTGCCAGCAGCTTATACAGGTTCAATTCACCCCTCCACTTT.

The CDR3 region is CASSVEGQGTGELFF. The CDR3 DNA sequence: TGTGCCAGCAGCGTAGAGGGCCAGGGTACCGGGGAGCTGTTTTTT. The J gene is TRBJ2-2, the V gene TRBV9, with D possibly being TRBD1 (5 bases). This CDR3 contains 15 residues. The ends were cut back, 0 bases at V and 5 bases at J, with 11 bases in the middle. CDR1 is SGDLS, CDR2 YYNGEE, per germline.

This clone appeared once. V and J are TRBV15 and TRBJ2-2; perhaps TRBD2 as D (6 bases). The V gene lost 0 bases and the J gene lost 0 bases, with 11 bases spanning the gap. Germline CDR1 is LNHNV and CDR2 is YYDKDF (reference sequence). This CDR3 has 17 residues. CDR3 residues: CATSRDRGAANTGELFF. In DNA form, the CDR3 reads TGTGCCACCAGCAGAGATCGCGGGGCCGCGAACACCGGGGAGCTGTTTTTT.

V is TRBV5-5 and J is TRBJ1-1; the D is unclear. This CDR3 is built from 12 residues. Germline lookup yields CDR1 SGHKS and CDR2 YYEKEE (reference sequence). With 4 bases removed from V and 5 bases from J, the gap between germline ends came to 9 bases. CDR3 in amino acids: CASSLPGTEAFF. The CDR3, as DNA: TGTGCCAGCAGCCTCCCGGGGACTGAAGCTTTCTTT.

The rearrangement uses TRBV10-3 and TRBJ2-3; the match to TRBD2 covers 7 bases. The CDR3 covers 16 residues. Trimming at V came to 3 bases and at J to 4 bases, leaving 10 bases not matched to a gene. Germline V gene data show CDR1 as ENHRY and CDR2 as SYGVKD. The CDR3 protein is CAISESSTSRPDTQYF. Here the CDR3 DNA reads TGTGCCATCAGTGAATCGTCGACTAGCCGGCCAGATACGCAGTATTTT.

This chain links TRBV12-3 or TRBV12-4 with TRBJ2-2; D is undetermined. The V gene lost 6 bases and the J gene lost 7 bases, with 9 bases spanning the gap. There are 12 residues in the CDR3. In DNA form, the CDR3 reads TGTGCCAGCAGGCCCCTAAGCGGGGAGCTGTTTTTT. Its translation: CASRPLSGELFF.

This chain links TRBV10-1 with TRBJ2-1; a possible D gene is TRBD1 (6 bases). There are 15 residues in the CDR3. Germline V gene sequence: CDR1 WNHNN, CDR2 SYGVQD (reference sequence). Deletions cut 6 bases from V and 4 bases from J, with 16 bases between. CDR3 amino acids: CASRPDRRGYNEQFF. CDR3 coding DNA: TGCGCCAGCAGGCCGGACAGAAGGGGGTACAATGAGCAGTTCTTC.

V usage is TRBV6-5 and J usage is TRBJ1-3, with D possibly matching TRBD1 (5 bases). Between the trimmed V and J ends, which lost 2 bases and 2 bases, there was a span of 10 bases. The CDR3 has 15 residues. Germline lookup yields CDR1 MNHEY and CDR2 SVGAGI. CDR3 sequence: CASSYAPGTGNTIYF. As DNA, the CDR3 is TGTGCCAGCAGTTACGCCCCAGGGACTGGAAACACCATATATTTT.

The chain uses TRBV19 and TRBJ2-3, with 7 nucleotides matching TRBD2. The trim removed 5 bases at V and 6 bases at J, leaving 8 bases unmatched. The germline V gene has CDR1 LNHDA and CDR2 SQIVND (reference sequence). CDR3 length equals 14 residues. CDR3 nucleotides: TGTGCCAGTAGTCCAGCGGGGAGCCGGGATACGCAGTATTTT. Amino acid sequence: CASSPAGSRDTQYF.

As regards this clone: Mismatch with germline at one junction end may stem from a read error. The rearrangement joins TRBV7-8 to TRBJ1-6; no clear D. The CDR3 length is 14 residues. Per germline, CDR1 SGHVS and CDR2 FQNEAQ. The CDR3 protein is CASSLALNNSPLHF. For the CDR3, the DNA is TGTGCCAGCAGCCTAGCACTTAATAATTCACCCCTCCACTTT.

This clone was seen just once. V gene TRBV6-2 or TRBV6-3 combines with J gene TRBJ2-7, with 8 bases identical to TRBD1. V lost 2 bases, J lost 2 bases, and 14 bases stayed unmatched. Germline V lookup: CDR1 MNHEY, CDR2 SVGEGT. This CDR3 is 18 amino acids long. The CDR3 nucleotides read TGTGCCAGCAGTTACCCTACAACAGGGGGACCTGGGGCCTACGAGCAGTACGTC. Translated: CASSYPTTGGPGAYEQYV.

This chain uses TRBV12-5 with TRBJ1-2; the match to TRBD1 covers 8 bases. This CDR3 comprises 15 residues. With 5 bases clipped from V and 3 bases from J, the junction kept 8 bases outside the gene matches. Germline values: CDR1 LGHNT, CDR2 FRNRAP. The CDR3 region has the DNA TGTGCTAGTGGTACCCGGACAGGGCGGGACTATGGCTACACCTTC. Its protein product is CASGTRTGRDYGYTF.

CDR3 nucleotides: TGTGCCAGCAGTTCTAGCGGAGGCACAGATACGCAGTATTTT. Translated: CASSSSGGTDTQYF. The chain carries TRBV11-2 and TRBJ2-3, with 7 bases identical to TRBD2. V lost 6 bases and J lost 1; bases outside the gene matches: 4. The length of the CDR3 is 14 residues. CDR1 and CDR2 from the germline V gene are SGHAT and FQNNGV.

The V and J genes are TRBV5-5 and TRBJ2-1; 8 bases match TRBD2. The ends lost 2 bases at V and 7 bases at J; junction bases unmatched: 11. This CDR3 region has 16 residues. CDR1 is SGHKS, CDR2 YYEKEE, per germline (reference sequence). Written as DNA, the CDR3 is TGTGCCAGCAGCTTTTTTTTCGGGGGGGTCAAGAATGAGCAGTTCTTC. Residues: CASSFFFGGVKNEQFF.

This chain joins TRBV7-2 and TRBJ2-7; D is undetermined. The germline CDR1 and CDR2 sequences are SGHTA and FQGNSA. CDR3 length: 14 amino acids. V was trimmed by 4 bases and J by 6 bases, leaving 16 bases between them. The CDR3 region is CASSSQSYAFEQYV. The CDR3 DNA follows: TGTGCCAGCAGCTCGCAGTCTTACGCCTTCGAGCAGTACGTC.

CDR3 region: CASSREPTPLTQYF. In DNA form, the CDR3 reads TGTGCCAGCAGCCGGGAACCAACCCCCCTTACGCAGTATTTT. The chain uses TRBV9 and TRBJ2-3; possible D gene TRBD2, 5 bases. Germline CDR1 reads SGDLS; CDR2 reads YYNGEE. This CDR3 spans 14 amino acids. Trimming took off 4 bases at V and 8 bases at J, with 17 bases between the two ends.

This sequence joins TRBV5-5 and TRBJ2-3, with D perhaps TRBD1 (5 bases). Trimming stripped 2 bases from V and 5 bases from J, with 12 bases between. Germline V lookup: CDR1 SGHKS, CDR2 YYEKEE (reference sequence). This CDR3 is built from 14 residues. CDR3 DNA: TGTGCCAGCAGCTTCATAGGGGCGGAAGATACGCAGTATTTT. This codes for CASSFIGAEDTQYF.

The chain is built from TRBV6-2 or TRBV6-3 and TRBJ2-1; TRBD2 agrees at 7 bases. The CDR3 runs to 17 residues. Germline V CDR1 and CDR2: MNHEY, SVGEGT. V shed 6 bases, J shed 4 bases, and the junction held 15 bases outside the gene matches. The CDR3 reads CASSPSGYGREYNEQFF. The CDR3 DNA sequence: TGTGCCAGCAGCCCCTCCGGCTATGGGCGGGAGTACAATGAGCAGTTCTTC.

This rearrangement joins TRBV3-1 (or the pseudogene TRBV3-2) to TRBJ1-3; 7 nucleotides align to TRBD1. Germline CDR1 LGHDT, CDR2 YNNKEL (reference sequence). This CDR3 has 16 residues. V trimming: 3 bases; J trimming: 5 bases; junction bases outside the gene matches: 10. Here the CDR3 reads CASSQSDRDFRNTIYF. Written as DNA, the CDR3 is TGTGCCAGCAGCCAGTCTGACAGGGATTTTAGAAACACCATATATTTT.

The V call is TRBV29-1, the J call TRBJ2-2; D is possibly TRBD1 (6 bases). This CDR3 has 14 amino acids. Trimming shortened V by 3 bases and J by 4 bases, and 12 bases separated the two germline ends. CDR1 is SQVTM and CDR2 is ANQGSEA in the germline V gene. This CDR3 reads CSVDGEQGTGELFF. In DNA, the CDR3 is TGCAGCGTTGACGGAGAACAGGGCACCGGGGAGCTGTTTTTT.

The chain has TRBV3-1 (or the pseudogene TRBV3-2) and TRBJ1-1; possibly TRBD1 for D (5 bases). The CDR3 loop spans 11 amino acids. Germline V gene sequence: CDR1 LGHDT, CDR2 YNNKEL (reference sequence). Deletions cut 6 bases from V and 4 bases from J, with 6 bases between. The CDR3 DNA follows: TGTGCCAGCAGGGGGGGCACTGAAGCTTTCTTT. Protein: CASRGGTEAFF.

This clone appeared a few times. This chain joins TRBV28 and TRBJ2-2; 14 positions agree with TRBD2. Trimming at V came to 0 bases and at J to 7 bases, leaving 4 bases not matched to a gene. The CDR3 consists of 17 residues. Germline loops: CDR1 MDHEN, CDR2 SYDVKM. CDR3 in DNA: TGTGCCAGCAGTTTATGGACTAGCGGGAGGGCCAACGGGGAGCTGTTTTTT. It specifies CASSLWTSGRANGELFF.

The chain carries TRBV10-1 and TRBJ2-2; 9 bases are a match to TRBD2. Germline V gene sequence: CDR1 WNHNN, CDR2 SYGVQD (reference sequence). CDR3 length: 16 residues. V lost 3 bases, J lost 1 base, and 3 bases stayed unmatched. Here the CDR3 reads CASSEARGGNTGELFF. In DNA, the CDR3 is TGCGCCAGCAGTGAAGCGCGGGGGGGGAACACCGGGGAGCTGTTTTTT.